This entry lists 31 T cell receptor beta chains sequenced from one sample in a study of patients and donors after allogeneic stem cell transplantation. A single record per CDR3 protein comes from TCRdb applying MiXCR to the RT-PCR reads. The sample includes 200,000 to 250,000 distinct CDR3 sequences, roughly 15% of them seen just once. The material sequenced was blood, either unsorted or a sorted T cell fraction (not recorded which). The receptors were sampled from a human donor who was either an allogeneic HSCT recipient or a stem cell or donor lymphocyte infusion donor (not recorded which). It is not recorded whose cells these are; they may come from a transplant donor.

This clonotype appeared a few times. This sequence joins TRBV3-1 and TRBJ1-1; tentative D call: TRBD1 (6 bases). The CDR3 has 13 amino acids. With 11 bases removed from V and 4 bases from J, the gap between germline ends came to 17 bases. The germline CDR1 and CDR2 sequences are LGHDT and YNNKEL (reference sequence). In DNA form, the CDR3 reads TGTGCCGCACAGGGTCTACGGACCACTGAAGCTTTCTTT. This sequence encodes CAAQGLRTTEAFF. Variable domain in full (rest from reference TRBV3-1 and TRBJ1-1): DTAVSQTPKYLVTQMGNDKSIKCEQNLGHDTMYWYKQDSKKFLKIMFSYNNKELIINETVPNRFSPKSPDKAHLNLHINSLELGDSAVYFCAAQGLRTTEAFFGQGTRLTVV.

In its sample, this clonotype was seen many times. The CDR3 loop reads CASSPLAGGLHGELFF. The CDR3 DNA is TGCGCCAGCAGCCCATTGGCGGGAGGGCTTCACGGGGAGCTGTTTTTT. The gene calls are TRBV5-1 and TRBJ2-2; 9 bases match TRBD2. CDR3 length equals 16 residues. Germline CDR1 and CDR2: SGHRS and YFSETQ. Trimming at V came to 4 bases and at J to 7 bases, leaving 11 bases not matched to a gene.

A note on this clonotype: A far larger clone differs by one base, so this is likely a read error. The chain uses TRBV7-3 and TRBJ2-2, with 10 bases fitting TRBD2. This CDR3 contains 14 residues. The ends lost 5 bases at V and 5 bases at J; junction bases unmatched: 2. From germline, CDR1 is SGHTA and CDR2 FQGTGA. The CDR3 spells CASSPGLATGELFF. In DNA, the CDR3 is TGTGCCAGCAGCCCGGGACTAGCGACCGGGGAGCTGTTTTTT.

This chain connects TRBV29-1 to TRBJ1-1, with unresolved D. The ends were cut back, 5 bases at V and 5 bases at J, with 15 bases in the middle. CDR1 and CDR2 (germline): SQVTM, ANQGSEA. CDR3 length equals 13 residues. The CDR3 sequence is CSVRRDEATEAFF. The CDR3 DNA is TGCAGCGTTCGCCGAGACGAGGCGACTGAAGCTTTCTTT.

CDR3 bases: TGTGCCAGCAGTTACCCGGTGACGAGAGCAGCAAACCCCAAAAGCACTGAAGCTTTCTTT. Protein sequence: CASSYPVTRAANPKSTEAFF. The chain carries TRBV6-2 or TRBV6-3 and TRBJ1-1; D remains unclear. Trimming cost V 2 bases and J 4 bases, with 29 bases left between them. The CDR3 is 20 amino acids. Germline CDR1 and CDR2: MNHEY and SVGEGT.

The J gene is TRBJ1-2, the V gene TRBV7-9, with a possible D match to TRBD1 (6 bases). The germline V and J ends were trimmed by 2 bases and 10 bases, with 11 bases remaining between them. The CDR3 is 12 amino acids. The germline V gene has CDR1 SEHNR and CDR2 FQNEAQ (reference sequence). The CDR3 is CASSLRGWDYTF. CDR3 in DNA: TGTGCCAGCAGCTTAAGGGGGTGGGACTACACCTTC.

This clonotype has just a few counts. The chain employs TRBV10-3 and TRBJ2-7; D is uncertain. With 5 bases removed from V and 0 bases from J, the gap between germline ends came to 5 bases. This CDR3 has 12 residues. Germline assignment: CDR1 ENHRY and CDR2 SYGVKD. This CDR3 is CAISQSSYEQYF. Written as DNA, the CDR3 is TGTGCCATCAGTCAGAGCTCCTACGAGCAGTACTTC.

This clonotype was recorded a few times. The chain employs TRBV5-4 and TRBJ1-2, with 7 bases identical to TRBD1. Germline V gene data show CDR1 as SGHNT and CDR2 as YYREEE (reference sequence). Unmatched junction bases numbered 7, after V lost 4 bases and J lost 4 bases. The CDR3 sequence is 14 residues long. The chain's CDR3 is CASSPGQETYGYTF. CDR3 nucleotides: TGTGCCAGCAGCCCTGGACAGGAGACCTATGGCTACACCTTC.

This clonotype was counted a few times. The chain couples TRBV15 to TRBJ2-2, with 8 bases fitting TRBD2. Per germline, CDR1 LNHNV and CDR2 YYDKDF (reference sequence). Germline trimming cut 2 bases from V and 6 bases from J; bases unmatched to any gene: 11. The CDR3 has 17 residues. The DNA for the CDR3 is TGTGCCACCAGCAGACCGGGGGGACTAGGGTCTGCCGGGGAGCTGTTTTTT. Its protein is CATSRPGGLGSAGELFF.

This clonotype has a handful of counts. The V call is TRBV6-5, the J call TRBJ1-5; 7 nucleotides agree with TRBD1. V gave up 4 bases and J gave up 4 bases; unmatched junction bases: 13. The germline CDR1 and CDR2 sequences are MNHEY and SVGAGI. The CDR3 loop spans 17 amino acids. DNA of the CDR3: TGTGCCAGCAGTTCGATAAAGGGACAGAACCCTAATCAGCCCCAGCATTTT. Translating gives CASSSIKGQNPNQPQHF.

This clonotype was seen a handful of times. The genes are TRBV4-1 and TRBJ1-2, with D unclear. V lost 0 bases, J lost 0 bases, and 8 bases lay in between. The germline gives CDR1 MGHRA, CDR2 YSYEKL. The CDR3 covers 15 residues. For the CDR3, the DNA is TGCGCCAGCAGCCAAGAATGGCAAGCTAACTATGGCTACACCTTC. This gives the protein CASSQEWQANYGYTF.

This clonotype occurred a few times. The chain links TRBV5-1 to TRBJ2-3; TRBD1 matches 9 bases. The V segment lost 5 bases and the J segment 1 base; nucleotides outside the gene matches: 8. The CDR3 is 16 amino acids. The germline CDR1 and CDR2 sequences are SGHRS and YFSETQ. CDR3 sequence reads: CASSNRDRVGTDTQYF. CDR3 nucleotides: TGCGCCAGCAGTAACCGGGACAGGGTGGGCACAGATACGCAGTATTTT.

The table lists this clonotype with a few counts. This chain connects TRBV20-1 to TRBJ2-3, with D unclear. V shed 0 bases and J shed 2 bases, with 12 bases lying between them. CDR3 size: 15 residues. Germline V CDR1 and CDR2: DFQATT, SNEGSKA (reference sequence). The CDR3 sequence: CSARESRGDTDTQYF. For the CDR3, the DNA is TGCAGTGCTAGAGAGTCCCGAGGAGACACAGATACGCAGTATTTT.

The sample holds a few counts of this clonotype. The CDR3 coding sequence is TGTGCCAGTAAATGGGTTGGGAACACTGAAGCTTTCTTT. It is translated as CASKWVGNTEAFF. The V and J genes are TRBV12-3 or TRBV12-4 and TRBJ1-1, with D unclear. V gave up 9 bases and J gave up 1 base, with 12 bases separating them. CDR3 length equals 13 residues.

This clonotype was found a few times. V usage is TRBV5-6 and J usage is TRBJ2-5; D could derive from TRBD1 or TRBD2 (5 bases each). Between the trimmed V and J ends, which lost 6 bases and 5 bases, there was a span of 17 bases. The CDR3 contains 14 residues. CDR1 and CDR2 (germline): SGHDT, YYEEEE. Here the CDR3 DNA reads TGTGCCAGCAACCTACGGGGACCTGGGGAGACCCAGTACTTC. Amino acids: CASNLRGPGETQYF.

There are a few counts of this clonotype. This chain links TRBV5-4 with TRBJ1-1; 10 nucleotides line up with TRBD1. The CDR3 sequence is 15 residues long. In germline, CDR1 is SGHNT, CDR2 YYREEE (reference sequence). V lost 7 bases, J lost 1 base, and 7 bases stayed unmatched. CDR3 loop: CASFPGQGRNTEAFF. DNA of the CDR3: TGTGCCAGCTTCCCGGGACAGGGGCGGAACACTGAAGCTTTCTTT.

This clonotype has just a few counts. This chain uses TRBV5-4 with TRBJ2-5, with a tentative D call TRBD1 (6 bases). CDR3 size: 13 residues. V was cut by 1 base and J by 5 bases, with 9 bases left in between. Germline lookup yields CDR1 SGHNT and CDR2 YYREEE (reference sequence). The CDR3 nucleotides read TGTGCCAGCAGCTTGTACAGGGACGAGACCCAGTACTTC. Protein: CASSLYRDETQYF.

This clonotype has a count of ten or more. The J gene is TRBJ1-2, the V gene TRBV12-3 or TRBV12-4, with D possibly being TRBD1 (5 bases). Trimming took 5 bases from V and 2 from J, leaving 9 bases between them. CDR3 length: 13 residues. In DNA form, the CDR3 reads TGTGCCAGCAGTACCGGGACCAACTATGGCTACACCTTC. This sequence encodes CASSTGTNYGYTF.

V is TRBV25-1 and J is TRBJ2-5, with D tentatively TRBD2 (5 bases). The CDR3 contains 14 residues. V was shortened by 3 bases and J by 2 bases, with 10 bases between the two germline ends. CDR1 MGHDK and CDR2 SYGVNS come from the germline V gene. The CDR3 spells CASSDFGVQETQYF. DNA for the CDR3: TGTGCCAGCAGTGATTTCGGGGTACAAGAGACCCAGTACTTC.

The chain carries TRBV29-1 and TRBJ1-5; 9 bases match TRBD1. The germline CDR1 and CDR2 sequences are SQVTM and ANQGSEA. V lost 4 bases and J lost 5; bases outside the gene matches: 9. This CDR3 region has 15 residues. CDR3 bases: TGCAGCGTTGCTTTCGGGACAGGGTTGCATCAGCCCCAGCATTTT. Translated, it gives CSVAFGTGLHQPQHF.

This chain connects TRBV5-1 to TRBJ1-3; 7 bases are shared with TRBD1. Looked up from germline, CDR1 is SGHRS and CDR2 is YFSETQ. Trimming cost V 0 bases and J 4 bases; bases outside gene matches: 4. CDR3 size: 15 residues. The chain's CDR3 is CASSLEGARGNTIYF. The CDR3 nucleotides are TGCGCCAGCAGCTTGGAGGGGGCGCGAGGAAACACCATATATTTT. The full variable domain, rest sourced from reference TRBV5-1 and TRBJ1-3, is KAGVTQTPRYLIKTRGQQVTLSCSPISGHRSVSWYQQTPGQGLQFLFEYFSETQRNKGNFPGRFSGRQFSNSRSEMNVSTLELGDSALYLCASSLEGARGNTIYFGEGSWLTVV.

Notes on this clonotype: A read error may be the cause here, since a much bigger clone is one base away. V and J are TRBV20-1 and TRBJ1-1; possible D gene TRBD1, 5 bases. Germline CDR1 DFQATT, CDR2 SNEGSKA (reference sequence). V dropped 4 bases and J dropped 8 bases, with 14 bases sitting between them. There are 12 residues in the CDR3. CDR3 bases: TGCAGTGCTAAAACCGCGACAGCAGAAGCTTTCTTT. Translating it yields CSAKTATAEAFF.

This clonotype was counted ten times or more. This chain links TRBV7-3 with TRBJ1-1; D gene unclear. CDR1 is SGHTA and CDR2 is FQGTGA in the germline V gene. The length of the CDR3 is 13 residues. The V and J ends lost 2 bases and 5 bases respectively, with 9 bases between them. This CDR3 is CASSLDETTEAFF. CDR3 bases: TGTGCCAGCAGCTTAGATGAAACGACTGAAGCTTTCTTT. The full variable domain, in which reference TRBV7-3 and TRBJ1-1 provide the parts outside the CDR3, is GAGVSQTPSNKVTEKGKYVELRCDPISGHTALYWYRQSLGQGPEFLIYFQGTGAADDSGLPNDRFFAVRPEGSVSTLKIQRTERGDSAVYLCASSLDETTEAFFGQGTRLTVV.

Ten or more counts support this clonotype. This rearrangement joins TRBV7-6 to TRBJ2-5; 9 nucleotides agree with TRBD1. Germline CDR1 is SGHVS and CDR2 is FNYEAQ. V was pared by 4 bases and J by 3 bases, with 6 bases of the junction left unmatched. This CDR3 region has 15 residues. The CDR3 DNA sequence: TGTGCCAGCAGCTCAGGACAGGGGATGGAAGAGACCCAGTACTTC. Translation: CASSSGQGMEETQYF.

This clonotype was seen more than once but under ten times. V is TRBV20-1 and J is TRBJ2-7; 8 bases are shared with TRBD2. The CDR3 covers 15 residues. CDR1 DFQATT and CDR2 SNEGSKA come from the germline V gene (reference sequence). The V gene end was trimmed by 7 bases and the J gene end by 1 base; junction bases not matched to a gene: 12. CDR3 sequence reads: CSVRLIAGHSYEQYF. CDR3 bases: TGCAGTGTTCGTCTCATAGCGGGGCATTCCTACGAGCAGTACTTC.

The chain uses TRBV5-1 and TRBJ2-5; D not resolved. There are 15 residues in the CDR3. CDR1 and CDR2 (germline): SGHRS, YFSETQ. V was clipped by 4 bases and J by 4 bases, with 17 bases between them. The CDR3 region is CASSPKIVGGETQYF. DNA for the CDR3: TGCGCCAGCAGCCCAAAGATAGTTGGTGGAGAGACCCAGTACTTC.

The V gene is TRBV2, the J gene TRBJ1-5; 9 bases agree with TRBD1. The CDR3 spans 14 residues. From germline, CDR1 is SNHLY and CDR2 FYNNEI. V dropped 7 bases and J dropped 4; count of bases not matched to a gene: 5. The CDR3 DNA follows: TGTGCCAGCATTCCTGGACAGGGGAATCAGCCCCAGCATTTT. This codes for CASIPGQGNQPQHF.

The chain has TRBV6-7 and TRBJ2-2; 7 bases agree with TRBD2. TRBV6-7 is an ORF, with its function uncertain. The CDR3 is made up of 16 amino acids. J gave up 4 bases and V 0 bases, and 5 bases lay outside the gene matches. CDR3 DNA sequence: TGTGCCAGCAGTTACTCGGCGGGGGTGGTCACCGGGGAGCTGTTTTTT. Translating gives CASSYSAGVVTGELFF.

This clonotype was observed a few times. The genes are TRBV5-6 and TRBJ1-2; 8 positions match TRBD1. V trimming: 3 bases; J trimming: 5 bases; junction bases outside the gene matches: 9. The CDR3 spans 15 residues. The germline CDR1 and CDR2 sequences are SGHDT and YYEEEE. CDR3 DNA sequence: TGTGCCAGCAGCTACACAGGGGGATCTGAGTATGGCTACACCTTC. Its translation: CASSYTGGSEYGYTF.

This clonotype showed up just a few times. The chain joins TRBV11-2 to TRBJ1-1; no clear D. Deletions cut 4 bases from V and 1 base from J, with 10 bases between. CDR3 length: 14 amino acids. Per the germline V gene, CDR1 is SGHAT and CDR2 is FQNNGV. The CDR3 DNA is TGTGCCAGCAGCTGGCCGCCCGAGAACACTGAAGCTTTCTTT. This gives the protein CASSWPPENTEAFF.

The CDR3 spells CASSQEGELEKLFF. The CDR3 region has the DNA TGTGCCAGCAGCCAAGAAGGGGAATTAGAAAAACTGTTTTTT. The chain employs TRBV4-2 and TRBJ1-4; D perhaps matches TRBD1 (5 bases). V lost 0 bases and J 8 bases, leaving 10 bases between the germline ends. The CDR3 spans 14 residues. Germline lookup yields CDR1 LGHNA and CDR2 YNFKEQ.